The rows below give T cell receptor beta chains drawn from one sample of a study of blood T cell repertoires in COVID-19. This table comes from immunoSEQ multiplex PCR, and its TCRdb copy is limited to in-frame clones, with some not included. The sample has about 300,000 clones, around nine tenths seen once. The sample comprised PBMCs or T cells enriched from blood (not recorded which). The source of these receptors is a woman aged 30 to 39 who had recovered from COVID-19. Each CDR3 is given with its conserved first and last residue. The order of the fields is J gene, V gene, clone size, D gene, CDR3 DNA, CDR3 protein. A D gene is named only where the DNA matches it firmly. Size values are once, few and many counts, or a class for expanded clones, and some rows have none.

>TRBJ2-1|TRBV9|.|TRBD2
TGTGCCAGCAGCGTGACTAGCGGGAGTAGCCACAATGAGCAGTTCTTC
CASSVTSGSSHNEQFF
>TRBJ1-2|TRBV11-2|.|TRBD1
TGTGCCAGCAGCAGGACAGGGGGCGCGATGCGGGGCTACACCTTC
CASSRTGGAMRGYTF
>TRBJ2-7|TRBV4-3|.|TRBD2
TGCGCCAGCAGCCAAGAGTCTAGCGGGTACTACGAGCAGTACTTC
CASSQESSGYYEQYF
>TRBJ2-5|TRBV6-5|.|.
TGTGCCAGCAGTTCAGTACGACAAGAGACCCAGTACTTC
CASSSVRQETQYF
>TRBJ2-3|TRBV19|.|.
TGTGCCAGTACTAGCCTGGGAGATACGCAGTATTTT
CASTSLGDTQYF
>TRBJ2-1|TRBV7-2|.|TRBD2
TGTGCCAGCAGCTTAGGGCCTAGCGGGAGGAATGAGCAGTTCTTC
CASSLGPSGRNEQFF
>TRBJ2-2|TRBV10-1|.|.
TGCGCCAGCAGTGATCAGGCCCCGAACACCGGGGAGCTGTTTTTT
CASSDQAPNTGELFF
>TRBJ2-5|TRBV3-1/TRBV3-2|.|.
TGTGCCAGCAAGGAGACAGGCGGGCAAGAGACCCAGTACTTC
CASKETGGQETQYF
>TRBJ1-5|TRBV12-3/TRBV12-4|once|.
TGTGCCAGCAGGTTACTAAGCAATCAGCCCCAGCATTTT
CASRLLSNQPQHF
>TRBJ2-7|TRBV7-2|.|.
TGTGCCAGCAGCTTGCGGGGACCTACACCCTACGAGCAGTACTTC
CASSLRGPTPYEQYF
>TRBJ1-2|TRBV12-3/TRBV12-4|.|.
TGTGCCAGCAGTTTGTTTCGGGGTGGCTACACCTTC
CASSLFRGGYTF
>TRBJ1-3|TRBV9|.|.
TGTGCCAGCAGCGTAGATGGGGGGATAGGAAACACCATATATTTT
CASSVDGGIGNTIYF
>TRBJ1-2|TRBV5-1|.|.
TGCGCCAGCAGCGCTATCTCGACACCTTATACCGGATATGGCTACACCTTC
CASSAISTPYTGYGYTF
>TRBJ2-1|TRBV7-3|.|.
TGTGCCAGCAGCTTTGCGGGGAAGGGGCAGTTCTTC
CASSFAGKGQFF
>TRBJ2-1|TRBV3-1/TRBV3-2|.|TRBD2
TGTGCCAGCAGCCAGGAGTCAGCGGGGAGCTCCTACAATGAGCAGTTCTTC
CASSQESAGSSYNEQFF
>TRBJ2-1|TRBV7-6|.|.
TGTGCCAGCAGCTTAGGGTATGGGACTTCGATTGAGCAGTTCTTC
CASSLGYGTSIEQFF
>TRBJ2-1|TRBV3-1/TRBV3-2|.|TRBD1
TGTGCCAGCAGCCAAGCGGACAGGCGTGAGCAGTTCTTC
CASSQADRREQFF
>TRBJ1-5|TRBV6-6|.|.
TGTGCCAGCAGTCCCATCAGAGGGGGACACCAGTATAGCAATCAGCCCCAGCATTTT
CASSPIRGGHQYSNQPQHF
>TRBJ2-3|TRBV14|.|TRBD2
TGTGCCAGCAGGACCAACCAGGAGCGGGAGTGGAACACAGATACGCAGTATTTT
CASRTNQEREWNTDTQYF
>TRBJ1-5|TRBV27|.|TRBD1
TGTGCCAGCAGTTTATCTGGGACAGGGGGCAATCAGCCCCAGCATTTT
CASSLSGTGGNQPQHF
>TRBJ1-6|TRBV30|.|.
TGTGCCTGGAGCGGCAGTCGGGATTCACCCCTCCACTTT
CAWSGSRDSPLHF
>TRBJ1-2|TRBV15|.|TRBD1
TGTGCCACCAGCAGAGACGGACAGGGATATGGCTACACCTTC
CATSRDGQGYGYTF
>TRBJ1-5|TRBV28|.|.
TGTGCCAGCAGTCGTGGCCCCCAGGGGAATCAGCCCCAGCATTTT
CASSRGPQGNQPQHF
>TRBJ1-5|TRBV4-2|.|.
TGTGCCAGCAGCCAAGATTTAGACAGCACCCAGCCCCAGCATTTT
CASSQDLDSTQPQHF
>TRBJ2-7|TRBV10-3|.|TRBD1
TGTGCCATCAGTGAACGGACAGGGGACGAGCAGTACTTC
CAISERTGDEQYF
>TRBJ1-5|TRBV28|.|TRBD1
TGTGCCAGCAGTTCTACAGGGGGCCGTCAGCCCCAGCATTTT
CASSSTGGRQPQHF
>TRBJ2-1|TRBV5-1|.|TRBD2
TGCGCCAGCAGCCATTTTACTAGCGGGGTGAGCTCCTACAATGAGCAGTTCTTC
CASSHFTSGVSSYNEQFF
>TRBJ1-1|TRBV28|.|TRBD1
TGTGCCAGCAGTTCCTTCTTGACAGGGGATGGCACTGAAGCTTTCTTT
CASSSFLTGDGTEAFF
>TRBJ1-6|TRBV3-1/TRBV3-2|few|.
TGTGCCAGCAGCCAAGGGAGGGATTCACCCCTCCACTTT
CASSQGRDSPLHF
>TRBJ2-7|TRBV11-2|.|TRBD2
TGTGCCAGCAGCCCGGGACTAGCGGGGGGAGCCTACGAGCAGTACTTC
CASSPGLAGGAYEQYF
>TRBJ2-1|TRBV12-5|.|.
TGTGCTAGTGGTTTATATCGTGCTAGCTCCTACAATGAGCAGTTCTTC
CASGLYRASSYNEQFF
>TRBJ2-7|TRBV28|.|TRBD2
TGTGCCAGCAGTCGGGGCCTAGCGGGAGGGTCCTACGAGCAGTACTTC
CASSRGLAGGSYEQYF
>TRBJ2-5|TRBV7-2|.|.
TGTGCCAGCAGCCCAGTGCCGGACTACCCAAGACCCCCCTACTTC
CASSPVPDYPRPPYF
>TRBJ2-3|TRBV30|.|TRBD2
TGTGCCTGGAGTGCCCTTGGGACTAGCGGGACGCAGTATTTT
CAWSALGTSGTQYF
>TRBJ1-4|TRBV19|once|TRBD1
TGTGCCAGTTCCGCCAACAGGGGTGGTAATGAAAAACTGTTTTTT
CASSANRGGNEKLFF
>TRBJ2-3|TRBV6-4|.|TRBD2
TGTGCCAGTCCCTTTAGCGGGAGGGCAGGTGATTGGGATACGCAGTATTTT
CASPFSGRAGDWDTQYF
>TRBJ2-7|TRBV5-1|.|TRBD1
TGCGCCAGCAGCGGTGGACAGGGCCTGTTCGAGCAGTACTTC
CASSGGQGLFEQYF
>TRBJ2-7|TRBV5-5|.|TRBD2
TGTGCCAGCAGCTTGGATGGCGGGGGTGCCTACGAGCAGTACTTC
CASSLDGGGAYEQYF
>TRBJ1-1|TRBV28|.|.
TGTGCCAGCAGTTTACAGCACAGGCAGGGTACTGAAGCTTTCTTT
CASSLQHRQGTEAFF
>TRBJ1-1|TRBV7-2|.|TRBD1
TGTGCCAGCAGCTTAGCTACCAGGGGGACGGGAGCTTTCTTT
CASSLATRGTGAFF